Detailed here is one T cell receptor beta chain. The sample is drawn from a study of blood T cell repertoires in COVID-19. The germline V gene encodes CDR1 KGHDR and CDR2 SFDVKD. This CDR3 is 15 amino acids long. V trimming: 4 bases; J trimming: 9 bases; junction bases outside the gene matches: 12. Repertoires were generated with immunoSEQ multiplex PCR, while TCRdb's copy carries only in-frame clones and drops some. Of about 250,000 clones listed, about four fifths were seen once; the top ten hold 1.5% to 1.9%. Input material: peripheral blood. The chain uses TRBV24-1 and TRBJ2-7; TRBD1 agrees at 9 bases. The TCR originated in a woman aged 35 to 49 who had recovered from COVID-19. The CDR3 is CATSDRRDRAPGQYF. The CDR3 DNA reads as TGTGCCACCAGTGACCGCCGGGACAGGGCCCCCGGGCAGTACTTC.